This T cell receptor beta chain derives from a study of beta chain features in type 1 diabetes. Reverse transcribing all isolated RNA meant expressed TCRB transcripts were sequenced. The assay was immunoSEQ multiplex PCR, and TCRdb's table has in-frame clones only and misses some. The data hold about 320,000 clones, with 14% observed a single time. Germline V gene lookup returns CDR1 SGHTA and CDR2 FQGNSA. The CDR3 consists of 15 residues. On this clone: Mismatch with germline at one junction end may stem from a read error.

The source of this sequence is a man aged 25-45 years in good health. The rearrangement links TRBV7-2 to TRBJ1-4; 8 bases are a match to TRBD1. Input material: central memory CD4+ T cells from blood. The CDR3 DNA reads TGCGCCAGCAGCCAAGTGACAGGGGTAAATGAAAAACTGTTTTTT. Encoded protein: CASSQVTGVNEKLFF.